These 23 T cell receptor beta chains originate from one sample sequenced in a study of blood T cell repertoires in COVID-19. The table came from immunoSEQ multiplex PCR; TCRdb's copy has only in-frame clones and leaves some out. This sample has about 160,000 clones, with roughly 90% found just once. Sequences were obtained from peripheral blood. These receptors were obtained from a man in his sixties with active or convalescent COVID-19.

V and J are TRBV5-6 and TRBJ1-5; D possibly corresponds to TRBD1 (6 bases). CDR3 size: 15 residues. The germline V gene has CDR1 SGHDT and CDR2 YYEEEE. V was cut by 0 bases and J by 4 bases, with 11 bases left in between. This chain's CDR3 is CASSLGSGVNQPQHF. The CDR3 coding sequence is TGTGCCAGCAGCTTGGGTTCAGGGGTTAATCAGCCCCAGCATTTT.

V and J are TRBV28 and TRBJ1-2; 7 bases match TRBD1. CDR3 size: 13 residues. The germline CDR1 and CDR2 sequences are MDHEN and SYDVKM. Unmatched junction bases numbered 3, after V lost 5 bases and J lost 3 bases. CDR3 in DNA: TGTGCCAGCAGTCACGGGACAGACTATGGCTACACCTTC. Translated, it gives CASSHGTDYGYTF.

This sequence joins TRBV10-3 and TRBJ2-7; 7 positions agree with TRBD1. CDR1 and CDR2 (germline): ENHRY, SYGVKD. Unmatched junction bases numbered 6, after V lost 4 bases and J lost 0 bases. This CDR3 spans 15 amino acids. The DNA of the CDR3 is TGTGCCATCAGTGCGGAGGACAGGAGCTCCTACGAGCAGTACTTC. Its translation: CAISAEDRSSYEQYF.

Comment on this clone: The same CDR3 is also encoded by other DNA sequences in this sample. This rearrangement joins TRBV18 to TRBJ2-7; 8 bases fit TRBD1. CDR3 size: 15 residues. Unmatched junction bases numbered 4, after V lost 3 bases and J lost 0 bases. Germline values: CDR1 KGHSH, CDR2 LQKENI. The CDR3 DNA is TGTGCCAGCTCACCCGGGACAGGTGGCTCCTACGAGCAGTACTTC. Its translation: CASSPGTGGSYEQYF.

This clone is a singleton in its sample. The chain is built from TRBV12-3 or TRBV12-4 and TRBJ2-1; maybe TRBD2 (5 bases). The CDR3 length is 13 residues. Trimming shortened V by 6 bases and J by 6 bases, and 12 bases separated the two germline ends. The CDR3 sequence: CASRPPGGNEQFF. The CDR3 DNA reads TGTGCCAGCAGACCCCCTGGAGGCAATGAGCAGTTCTTC.

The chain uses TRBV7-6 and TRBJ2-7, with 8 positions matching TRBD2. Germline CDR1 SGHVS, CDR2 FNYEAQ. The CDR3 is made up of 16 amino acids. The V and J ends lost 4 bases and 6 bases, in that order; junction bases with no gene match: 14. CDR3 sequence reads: CASSSGIIAGIREQYF. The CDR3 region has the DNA TGTGCCAGCAGCTCCGGCATTATAGCGGGGATCCGCGAGCAGTACTTC.

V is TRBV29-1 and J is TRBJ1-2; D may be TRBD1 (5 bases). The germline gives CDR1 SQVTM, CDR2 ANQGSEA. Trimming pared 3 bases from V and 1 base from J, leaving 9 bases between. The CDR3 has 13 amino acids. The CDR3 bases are TGCAGCGTTGAGGGGGGGATTAACTATGGCTACACCTTC. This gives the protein CSVEGGINYGYTF.

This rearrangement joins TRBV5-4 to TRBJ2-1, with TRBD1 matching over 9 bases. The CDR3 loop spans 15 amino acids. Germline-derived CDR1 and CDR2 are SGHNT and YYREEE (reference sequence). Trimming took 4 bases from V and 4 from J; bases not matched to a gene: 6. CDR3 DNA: TGTGCCAGCAGCCCCGCTGGGACAGGGTACAATGAGCAGTTCTTC. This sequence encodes CASSPAGTGYNEQFF. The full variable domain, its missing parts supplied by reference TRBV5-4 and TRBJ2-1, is ETGVTQSPTHLIKTRGQQVTLRCSSQSGHNTVSWYQQALGQGPQFIFQYYREEENGRGNFPPRFSGLQFPNYSSELNVNALELDDSALYLCASSPAGTGYNEQFFGPGTRLTVL.

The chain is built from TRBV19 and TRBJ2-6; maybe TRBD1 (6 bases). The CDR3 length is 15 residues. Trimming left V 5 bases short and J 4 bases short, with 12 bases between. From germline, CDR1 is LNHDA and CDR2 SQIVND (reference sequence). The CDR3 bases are TGTGCCAGTAGTCCCAGGACAGCCGGGGCCAACGTCCTGACTTTC. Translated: CASSPRTAGANVLTF. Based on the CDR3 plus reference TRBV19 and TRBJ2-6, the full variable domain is DGGITQSPKYLFRKEGQNVTLSCEQNLNHDAMYWYRQDPGQGLRLIYYSQIVNDFQKGDIAEGYSVSREKKESFPLTVTSAQKNPTAFYLCASSPRTAGANVLTFGAGSRLTVL.

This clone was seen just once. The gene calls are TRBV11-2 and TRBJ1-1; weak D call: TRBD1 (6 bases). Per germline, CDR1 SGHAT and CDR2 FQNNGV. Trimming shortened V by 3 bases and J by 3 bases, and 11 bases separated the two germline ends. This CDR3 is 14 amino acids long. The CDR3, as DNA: TGTGCCAGCAGCTTCAATCAGGGGTACACTGAAGCTTTCTTT. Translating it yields CASSFNQGYTEAFF.

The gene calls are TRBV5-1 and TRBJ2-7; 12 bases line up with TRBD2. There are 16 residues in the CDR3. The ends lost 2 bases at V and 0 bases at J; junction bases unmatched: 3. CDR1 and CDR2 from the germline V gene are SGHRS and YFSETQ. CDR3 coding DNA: TGCGCCAGCAGCTTTCCGGGACTAGCGGGCTCCTACGAGCAGTACTTC. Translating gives CASSFPGLAGSYEQYF.

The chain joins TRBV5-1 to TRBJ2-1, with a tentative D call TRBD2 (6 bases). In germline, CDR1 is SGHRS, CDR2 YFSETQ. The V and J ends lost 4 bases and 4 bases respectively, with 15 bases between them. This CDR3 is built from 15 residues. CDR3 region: CASSQRELAYNEQFF. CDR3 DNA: TGCGCCAGCAGCCAACGGGAGTTGGCGTACAATGAGCAGTTCTTC.

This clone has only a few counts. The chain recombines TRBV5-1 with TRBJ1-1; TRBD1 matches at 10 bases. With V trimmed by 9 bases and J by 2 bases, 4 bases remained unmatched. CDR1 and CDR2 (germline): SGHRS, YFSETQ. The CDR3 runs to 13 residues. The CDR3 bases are TGCGCCACCCGACAGGGGGCTAACACTGAAGCTTTCTTT. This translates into CATRQGANTEAFF.

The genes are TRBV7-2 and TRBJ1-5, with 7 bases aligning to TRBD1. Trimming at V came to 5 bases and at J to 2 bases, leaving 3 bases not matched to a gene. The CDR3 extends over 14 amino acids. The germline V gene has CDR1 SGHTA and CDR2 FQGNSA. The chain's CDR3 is CASSVGQGNQPQHF. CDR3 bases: TGTGCCAGCAGCGTCGGACAGGGCAATCAGCCCCAGCATTTT.

The CDR3 sequence is CASSLSGTGGDTEAFF. The DNA for the CDR3 is TGCGCCAGCAGCCTGTCCGGGACAGGGGGCGATACTGAAGCTTTCTTT. The V and J genes are TRBV5-1 and TRBJ1-1; 12 positions agree with TRBD1. CDR3 size: 16 residues. Trimming removed 4 bases from V and 5 bases from J; junction bases left unmatched: 9. CDR1 is SGHRS, CDR2 YFSETQ, per germline.

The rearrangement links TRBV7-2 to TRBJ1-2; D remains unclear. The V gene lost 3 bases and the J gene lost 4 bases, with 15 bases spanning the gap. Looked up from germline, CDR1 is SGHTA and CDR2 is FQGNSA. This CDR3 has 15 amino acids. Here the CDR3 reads CASSFGGSSSYGYTF. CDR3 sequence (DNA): TGTGCCAGCAGCTTTGGCGGAAGCTCAAGCTATGGCTACACCTTC.

CDR3 loop: CASSPNPTGHQLVEQYF. CDR3 coding DNA: TGTGCCAGCTCACCAAATCCCACGGGACACCAGTTAGTGGAGCAGTACTTC. This chain uses TRBV18 with TRBJ2-7, with a weak D call TRBD1 (6 bases). The CDR3 totals 17 residues. CDR1 is KGHSH and CDR2 is LQKENI in the germline V gene. V was trimmed by 2 bases and J by 7 bases, leaving 24 bases between them.

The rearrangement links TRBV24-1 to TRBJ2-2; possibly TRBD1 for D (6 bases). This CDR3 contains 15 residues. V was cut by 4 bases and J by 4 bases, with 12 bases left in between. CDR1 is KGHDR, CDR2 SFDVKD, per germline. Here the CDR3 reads CATSEAGAATGELFF. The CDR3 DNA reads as TGTGCCACCAGTGAGGCAGGGGCGGCCACCGGGGAGCTGTTTTTT.

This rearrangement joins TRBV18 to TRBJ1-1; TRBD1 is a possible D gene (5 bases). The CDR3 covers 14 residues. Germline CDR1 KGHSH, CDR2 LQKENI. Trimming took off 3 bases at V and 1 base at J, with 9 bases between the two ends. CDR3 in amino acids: CASSPSGGNTEAFF. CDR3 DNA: TGTGCCAGCTCACCCTCGGGGGGGAACACTGAAGCTTTCTTT.

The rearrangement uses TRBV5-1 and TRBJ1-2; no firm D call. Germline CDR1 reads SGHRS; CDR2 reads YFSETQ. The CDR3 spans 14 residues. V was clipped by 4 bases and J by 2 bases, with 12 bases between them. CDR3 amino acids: CASSAAGSNYGYTF. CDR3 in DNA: TGCGCCAGCAGCGCCGCGGGGTCAAACTATGGCTACACCTTC.

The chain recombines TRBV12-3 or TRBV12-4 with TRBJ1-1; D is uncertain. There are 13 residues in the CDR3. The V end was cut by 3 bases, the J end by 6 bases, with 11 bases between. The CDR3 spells CASSFRAGAEAFF. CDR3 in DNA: TGTGCCAGCAGTTTTCGGGCGGGCGCTGAAGCTTTCTTT.

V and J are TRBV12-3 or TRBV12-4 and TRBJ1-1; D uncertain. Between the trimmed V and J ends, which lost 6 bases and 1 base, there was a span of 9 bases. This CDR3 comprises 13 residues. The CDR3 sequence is CASRSEANTEAFF. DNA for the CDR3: TGTGCCAGCAGGTCGGAGGCGAACACTGAAGCTTTCTTT.

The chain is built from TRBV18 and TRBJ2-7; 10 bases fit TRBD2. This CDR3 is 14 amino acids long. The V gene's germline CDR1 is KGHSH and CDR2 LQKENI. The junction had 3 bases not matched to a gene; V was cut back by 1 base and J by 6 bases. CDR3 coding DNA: TGTGCCAGCTCACCACTAGCGGGGGGCGCCGAGCAGTACTTC. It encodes CASSPLAGGAEQYF.